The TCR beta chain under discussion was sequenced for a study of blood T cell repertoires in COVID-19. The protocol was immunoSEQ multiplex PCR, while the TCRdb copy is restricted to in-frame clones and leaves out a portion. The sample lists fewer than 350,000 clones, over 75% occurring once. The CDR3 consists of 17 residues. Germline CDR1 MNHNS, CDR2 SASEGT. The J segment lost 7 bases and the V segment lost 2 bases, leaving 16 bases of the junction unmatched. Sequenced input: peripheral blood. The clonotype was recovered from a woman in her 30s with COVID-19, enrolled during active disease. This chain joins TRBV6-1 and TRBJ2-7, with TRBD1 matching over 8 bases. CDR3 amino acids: CASSEWGYGQGREEQYF. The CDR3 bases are TGTGCCAGCAGTGAATGGGGGTATGGACAGGGACGGGAAGAGCAGTACTTC.